The 20 T cell receptor beta chains in this list originate from one sample, sequenced in a study of cytomegalovirus exposure and HLA in healthy donors. PCR amplification relied on 60 Vbeta primers (plus 13 Jbeta primers). Assay used: immunoSEQ multiplex PCR; TCRdb lists only in-frame clones, some missing. This table has over 150,000 clones, 82% appearing once. The specimen was PBMCs. The receptors were sampled from a girl between 10 and 17 years old in good health and CMV-seropositive.

The chain combines TRBV10-2 with TRBJ1-2; a possible D gene is TRBD1 (6 bases). Germline assignment: CDR1 WSHSY and CDR2 SAAADI. The CDR3 extends over 14 amino acids. The V end lost 1 base, the J end lost 4 bases, and 10 bases lay between the germline ends. CDR3 protein: CASSEWGPGYGYTF. CDR3 nucleotides: TGCGCCAGCAGTGAGTGGGGGCCGGGCTATGGCTACACCTTC.

The chain carries TRBV5-5 and TRBJ1-5, with D uncertain. CDR3 size: 13 residues. Trimming stripped 4 bases from V and 4 bases from J, with 9 bases between. The germline CDR1 and CDR2 sequences are SGHKS and YYEKEE (reference sequence). CDR3 bases: TGTGCCAGCAGCCGGGTAAAAAATCAGCCCCAGCATTTT. Amino acids: CASSRVKNQPQHF. The full variable domain, completed using reference TRBV5-5 and TRBJ1-5, is DAGVTQSPTHLIKTRGQQVTLRCSPISGHKSVSWYQQVLGQGPQFIFQYYEKEERGRGNFPDRFSARQFPNYSSELNVNALLLGDSALYLCASSRVKNQPQHFGDGTRLSIL.

This chain links TRBV14 with TRBJ2-7, with D perhaps matching TRBD1 (6 bases). The CDR3 has 15 residues. Trimming pared 1 base from V and 0 bases from J, leaving 10 bases between. The germline V gene encodes CDR1 SGHDN and CDR2 FVKESK. For the CDR3, the DNA is TGTGCCAGCAGCCAAGCGCAGGGGACCTCCTACGAGCAGTACTTC. This codes for CASSQAQGTSYEQYF.

This chain links TRBV28 with TRBJ1-5, with D hard to call. Germline V CDR1 and CDR2: MDHEN, SYDVKM. Trimming removed 4 bases at V and 4 bases at J, with 8 bases between. CDR3 size: 13 residues. CDR3 region: CASSSLRNQPQHF. CDR3 bases: TGTGCCAGCAGTTCGCTTAGAAATCAGCCCCAGCATTTT. Drawing the rest from reference TRBV28 and TRBJ1-5, the complete variable domain is DVKVTQSSRYLVKRTGEKVFLECVQDMDHENMFWYRQDPGLGLRLIYFSYDVKMKEKGDIPEGYSVSREKKERFSLILESASTNQTSMYLCASSSLRNQPQHFGDGTRLSIL.

The CDR3 reads CASSLGLAADTQYF. The DNA of the CDR3 is TGTGCCAGCAGTTTAGGCCTAGCAGCGGATACGCAGTATTTT. The chain combines TRBV27 with TRBJ2-3; the D gene is possibly TRBD2 (5 bases). CDR3 length equals 14 residues. Trimming took off 2 bases at V and 6 bases at J, with 12 bases between the two ends. In germline, CDR1 is MNHEY, CDR2 SMNVEV (reference sequence).

The CDR3 bases are TGTGCCAGTAGTGACGGACAGGGGGCGAAGGATGAAAAACTGTTTTTT. Its protein is CASSDGQGAKDEKLFF. The rearrangement uses TRBV19 and TRBJ1-4, with 11 bases aligning to TRBD1. V gave up 5 bases and J gave up 6 bases; unmatched junction bases: 8. Germline V gives CDR1 LNHDA, CDR2 SQIVND (reference sequence). This CDR3 spans 16 amino acids. The variable domain in full, with the rest retrieved from reference TRBV19 and TRBJ1-4, is DGGITQSPKYLFRKEGQNVTLSCEQNLNHDAMYWYRQDPGQGLRLIYYSQIVNDFQKGDIAEGYSVSREKKESFPLTVTSAQKNPTAFYLCASSDGQGAKDEKLFFGSGTQLSVL.

CDR3 amino acids: CASSYSGRRGEQFF. DNA for the CDR3: TGTGCCAGCAGTTATAGCGGGAGAAGGGGTGAGCAGTTCTTC. The chain links TRBV27 to TRBJ2-1; 9 positions agree with TRBD2. CDR1 MNHEY and CDR2 SMNVEV come from the germline V gene (reference sequence). This CDR3 comprises 14 residues. V dropped 4 bases and J dropped 9; count of bases not matched to a gene: 7.

The V gene is TRBV7-9, the J gene TRBJ2-7, with a weak D call TRBD2 (7 bases). The CDR3 contains 14 residues. V gave up 2 bases and J gave up 6 bases, with 14 bases separating them. The germline CDR1 and CDR2 sequences are SEHNR and FQNEAQ (reference sequence). The CDR3 DNA follows: TGTGCCAGCAGCTTAATCGGGGGGCAAGTCGAGCAGTACTTC. This sequence encodes CASSLIGGQVEQYF.

The chain has TRBV7-9 and TRBJ2-5; TRBD1 is a possible D gene (6 bases). The germline V gene has CDR1 SEHNR and CDR2 FQNEAQ (reference sequence). The CDR3 consists of 14 residues. Trimming left V 1 base short and J 7 bases short, with 13 bases between. CDR3 in amino acids: CASSLEAGAVTQYF. The DNA of the CDR3 is TGTGCCAGCAGCTTAGAGGCAGGGGCGGTGACCCAGTACTTC.

V and J are TRBV5-4 and TRBJ2-2; 7 nucleotides align to TRBD2. Germline V CDR1 and CDR2: SGHNT, YYREEE (reference sequence). V shed 3 bases and J 2 bases; nucleotides not matched to a gene: 7. The CDR3 loop spans 16 amino acids. The CDR3 here is CASSWGQRGNTGELFF. CDR3 nucleotides: TGTGCCAGCAGCTGGGGTCAGCGGGGAAACACCGGGGAGCTGTTTTTT. The full variable domain, completed using reference TRBV5-4 and TRBJ2-2, is ETGVTQSPTHLIKTRGQQVTLRCSSQSGHNTVSWYQQALGQGPQFIFQYYREEENGRGNFPPRFSGLQFPNYSSELNVNALELDDSALYLCASSWGQRGNTGELFFGEGSRLTVL.

The rearrangement uses TRBV9 and TRBJ1-1; D is unresolved. V gave up 0 bases and J gave up 0 bases, with 9 bases separating them. The CDR3 covers 15 residues. From germline, CDR1 is SGDLS and CDR2 YYNGEE. CDR3 sequence: CASSVAGRLNTEAFF. The CDR3, as DNA: TGTGCCAGCAGCGTAGCGGGTAGGTTGAACACTGAAGCTTTCTTT.

Here the CDR3 DNA reads TGTGCCACCAGCAGAGGGGATGGAGTATGGAGAGGGACAACCGATGGCTACACCTTC. It yields the protein CATSRGDGVWRGTTDGYTF. The V call is TRBV15, the J call TRBJ1-2; D may be TRBD1 (6 bases). Germline values: CDR1 LNHNV, CDR2 YYDKDF (reference sequence). The CDR3 sequence is 19 residues long. The V end lost 1 base, the J end lost 6 bases, and 27 bases lay between the germline ends.

This chain connects TRBV4-3 to TRBJ2-3; maybe TRBD2 (5 bases). The V and J ends lost 0 bases and 6 bases respectively, with 7 bases between them. The germline V gene encodes CDR1 LGHNA and CDR2 YSLEER. The CDR3 has 13 residues. The CDR3 DNA is TGCGCCAGCAGCCAAGAGGGAGTGGATACGCAGTATTTT. It is translated as CASSQEGVDTQYF.

The rearrangement uses TRBV5-1 and TRBJ2-5; TRBD2 aligns across 16 bases. CDR1 SGHRS and CDR2 YFSETQ come from the germline V gene. Trimming removed 4 bases from V and 7 bases from J; junction bases left unmatched: 10. The CDR3 spans 17 residues. The CDR3: CASSHGTSGRAWVTQYF. CDR3 coding DNA: TGCGCCAGCAGCCACGGGACTAGCGGGAGGGCCTGGGTGACCCAGTACTTC.

V and J are TRBV6-6 and TRBJ2-5; D unresolved. The J call may be wrong; the DNA end is better matched by TRBJ2-7. The CDR3 has 14 amino acids. The V gene's germline CDR1 is MNHNY and CDR2 SVGAGI (reference sequence). The CDR3 loop is CASSYALGNYEQYF. The CDR3 region has the DNA TGTGCCAGCAGTTACGCTCTAGGTAACTACGAGCAGTACTTC.

CDR3 sequence (DNA): TGTGCCAGCAGCCCGGGACAGATCTCCTACGAGCAGTACTTC. This encodes CASSPGQISYEQYF. The chain carries TRBV28 and TRBJ2-7, with TRBD1 matching over 7 bases. Trimming cost V 6 bases and J 0 bases; bases outside gene matches: 5. The CDR3 covers 14 residues. Germline V gene data show CDR1 as MDHEN and CDR2 as SYDVKM. Full variable domain (remainder filled in from reference TRBV28 and TRBJ2-7): DVKVTQSSRYLVKRTGEKVFLECVQDMDHENMFWYRQDPGLGLRLIYFSYDVKMKEKGDIPEGYSVSREKKERFSLILESASTNQTSMYLCASSPGQISYEQYFGPGTRLTVT.

The DNA for the CDR3 is TGTGCCAGCAGTTTGGTGCAGGGGGAGTCTAGAAATGAAAAACTGTTTTTT. As protein: CASSLVQGESRNEKLFF. The chain combines TRBV27 with TRBJ1-4; 7 bases fit TRBD1. The CDR3 runs 17 residues. J was trimmed by 5 bases and V by 3 bases; bases with no gene match: 12. Per germline, CDR1 MNHEY and CDR2 SMNVEV (reference sequence). Filled out from reference TRBV27 and TRBJ1-4, the complete variable domain reads EAQVTQNPRYLITVTGKKLTVTCSQNMNHEYMSWYRQDPGLGLRQIYYSMNVEVTDKGDVPEGYKVSRKEKRNFPLILESPSPNQTSLYFCASSLVQGESRNEKLFFGSGTQLSVL.

V and J are TRBV7-9 and TRBJ2-2, with 11 bases lining up with TRBD2. Trimming removed 5 bases from V and 0 bases from J; junction bases left unmatched: 5. The CDR3 spans 17 residues. Germline V gene sequence: CDR1 SEHNR, CDR2 FQNEAQ (reference sequence). The CDR3 nucleotides are TGTGCCAGCAGCCCGCCGACTAGCGGGGCGAACACCGGGGAGCTGTTTTTT. Translated: CASSPPTSGANTGELFF.

The table lists this clone with a count of one. This rearrangement joins TRBV5-6 to TRBJ1-5; 7 nucleotides align to TRBD1. The CDR3 is 14 amino acids. Germline CDR1 reads SGHDT; CDR2 reads YYEEEE. J was trimmed by 7 bases and V by 2 bases; bases with no gene match: 6. In DNA, the CDR3 is TGTGCCAGCAGCTTCACAGGGGTTGACCAGCCCCAGCATTTT. Residues: CASSFTGVDQPQHF.

The chain combines TRBV5-1 with TRBJ1-2; 9 bases align to TRBD1. Losses at the gene ends were 1 base for V and 4 bases for J; bases not matched to a gene: 11. The germline V gene has CDR1 SGHRS and CDR2 YFSETQ. This CDR3 spans 17 amino acids. CDR3 loop: CASSLFSGQGLSYGYTF. The CDR3 region has the DNA TGCGCCAGCAGCTTGTTTTCGGGACAGGGTTTAAGCTATGGCTACACCTTC.